This record concerns one T cell receptor beta chain sequence. Sequencing targeted expressed TCRB transcripts, as all isolated RNA had been reverse transcribed. Generated by immunoSEQ multiplex PCR, the TCRdb table keeps only in-frame clones and is missing some. The sample records just over 600,000 clones, roughly 16% being singletons. This sample is part of a study of beta chain features in type 1 diabetes. Trimming cost V 1 base and J 4 bases, with 13 bases left between them. Germline V gene data show CDR1 as SGHVS and CDR2 as FQNEAQ. The CDR3 has 16 residues. Sequenced material: naive CD4+ T cells from blood. This sequence was found in a man younger than 30 in good health. The chain is built from TRBV7-8 and TRBJ2-2, with no clear D. The chain's CDR3 is CASSLVGGVGTGELFF. The CDR3 bases are TGTGCCAGCAGCTTAGTCGGTGGGGTCGGCACCGGGGAGCTGTTTTTT.